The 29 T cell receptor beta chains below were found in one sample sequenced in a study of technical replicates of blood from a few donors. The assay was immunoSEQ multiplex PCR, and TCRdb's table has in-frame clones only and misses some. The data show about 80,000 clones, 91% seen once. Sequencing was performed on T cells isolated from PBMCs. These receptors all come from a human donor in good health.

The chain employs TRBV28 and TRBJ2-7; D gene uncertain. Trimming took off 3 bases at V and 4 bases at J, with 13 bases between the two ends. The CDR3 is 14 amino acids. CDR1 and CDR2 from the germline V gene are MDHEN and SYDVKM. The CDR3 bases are TGTGCCAGCAGTTTTAGGAACAGCTTTTACGAGCAGTACTTC. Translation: CASSFRNSFYEQYF.

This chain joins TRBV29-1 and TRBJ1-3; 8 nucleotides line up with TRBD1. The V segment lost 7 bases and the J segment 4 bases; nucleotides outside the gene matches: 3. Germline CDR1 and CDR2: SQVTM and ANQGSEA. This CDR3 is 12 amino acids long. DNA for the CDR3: TGCAGCGCTACAGGGGGAGGAAACACCATATATTTT. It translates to CSATGGGNTIYF.

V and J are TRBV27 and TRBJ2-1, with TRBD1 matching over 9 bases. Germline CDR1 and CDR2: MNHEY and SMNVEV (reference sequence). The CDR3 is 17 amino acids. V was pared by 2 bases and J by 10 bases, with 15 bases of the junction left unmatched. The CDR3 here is CASSLRGTGGGSWEQFF. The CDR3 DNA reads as TGTGCCAGCAGTTTACGGGGCACAGGGGGCGGTTCATGGGAGCAGTTCTTC.

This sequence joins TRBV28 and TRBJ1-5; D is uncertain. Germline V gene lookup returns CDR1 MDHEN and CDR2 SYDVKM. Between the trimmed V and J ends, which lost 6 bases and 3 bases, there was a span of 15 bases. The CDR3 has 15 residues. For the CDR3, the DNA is TGTGCCAGCAGCTCCCGGAGGCAGACCAATCAGCCCCAGCATTTT. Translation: CASSSRRQTNQPQHF.

Here the CDR3 DNA reads TGTGCCAGCAGCGTACCCCGCCCAGACAGGGTATTGGAACTGTTTTTT. Amino acid sequence: CASSVPRPDRVLELFF. V gene TRBV9 combines with J gene TRBJ1-4, with TRBD1 identical over 7 bases. Germline V lookup: CDR1 SGDLS, CDR2 YYNGEE. CDR3 length equals 16 residues. V lost 1 base, J lost 12 bases, and 15 bases stayed unmatched.

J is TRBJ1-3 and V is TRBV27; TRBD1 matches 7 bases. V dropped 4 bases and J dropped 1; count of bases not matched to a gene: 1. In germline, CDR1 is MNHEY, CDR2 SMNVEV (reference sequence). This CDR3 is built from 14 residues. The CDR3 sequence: CASSSTGSGNTIYF. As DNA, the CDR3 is TGTGCCAGCAGTTCGACAGGGTCTGGAAACACCATATATTTT.

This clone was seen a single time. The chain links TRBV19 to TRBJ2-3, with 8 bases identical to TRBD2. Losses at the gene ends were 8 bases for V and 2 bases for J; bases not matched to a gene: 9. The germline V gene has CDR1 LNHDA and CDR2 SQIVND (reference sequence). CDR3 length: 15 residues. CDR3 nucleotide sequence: TGTGCCAGTGGCGCCGGGGGGGGTCCCACAGATACGCAGTATTTT. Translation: CASGAGGGPTDTQYF.

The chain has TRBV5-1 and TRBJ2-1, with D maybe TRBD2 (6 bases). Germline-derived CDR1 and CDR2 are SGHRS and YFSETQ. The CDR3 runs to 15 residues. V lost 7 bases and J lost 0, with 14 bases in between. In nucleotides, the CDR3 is TGCGCCAGCCATAGCCCGGGAGTCTCCTACAATGAGCAGTTCTTC. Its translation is CASHSPGVSYNEQFF.

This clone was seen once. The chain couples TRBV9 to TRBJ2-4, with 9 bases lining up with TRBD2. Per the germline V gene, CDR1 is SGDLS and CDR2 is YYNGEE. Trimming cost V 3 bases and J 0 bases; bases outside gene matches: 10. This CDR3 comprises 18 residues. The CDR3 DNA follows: TGTGCCAGCAGCGCAGGGACTAGCAGATCCTTAGCCAAAAACATTCAGTACTTC. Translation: CASSAGTSRSLAKNIQYF. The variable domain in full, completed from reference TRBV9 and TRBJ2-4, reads DSGVTQTPKHLITATGQRVTLRCSPRSGDLSVYWYQQSLDQGLQFLIQYYNGEERAKGNILERFSAQQFPDLHSELNLSSLELGDSALYFCASSAGTSRSLAKNIQYFGAGTRLSVL.

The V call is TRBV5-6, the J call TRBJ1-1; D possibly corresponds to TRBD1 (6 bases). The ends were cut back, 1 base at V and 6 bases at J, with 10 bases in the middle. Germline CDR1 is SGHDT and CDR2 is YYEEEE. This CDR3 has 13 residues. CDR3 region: CASSLRGGSEAFF. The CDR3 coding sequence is TGTGCCAGCAGCTTGAGAGGGGGTTCTGAAGCTTTCTTT.

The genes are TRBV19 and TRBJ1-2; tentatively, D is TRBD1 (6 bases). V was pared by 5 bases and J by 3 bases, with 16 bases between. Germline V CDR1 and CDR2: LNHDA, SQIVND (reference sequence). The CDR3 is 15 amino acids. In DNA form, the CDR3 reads TGTGCCAGTAGTCCACAGGGAAGTGAGGACTATGGCTACACCTTC. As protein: CASSPQGSEDYGYTF.

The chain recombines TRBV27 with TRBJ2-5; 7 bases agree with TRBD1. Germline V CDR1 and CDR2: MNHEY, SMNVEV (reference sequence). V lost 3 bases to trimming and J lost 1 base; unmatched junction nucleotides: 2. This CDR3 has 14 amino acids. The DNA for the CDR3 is TGTGCCAGCAGTTTGGGACAGACCCAAGAGACCCAGTACTTC. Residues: CASSLGQTQETQYF.

DNA for the CDR3: TGTGCCAGCAGTCCAGACAGGGCTTACTATGGCTACACCTTC. Translating it yields CASSPDRAYYGYTF. This chain links TRBV27 with TRBJ1-2; TRBD1 matches 7 bases. With V trimmed by 5 bases and J by 3 bases, 6 bases remained unmatched. Germline V CDR1 and CDR2: MNHEY, SMNVEV (reference sequence). The CDR3 consists of 14 residues.

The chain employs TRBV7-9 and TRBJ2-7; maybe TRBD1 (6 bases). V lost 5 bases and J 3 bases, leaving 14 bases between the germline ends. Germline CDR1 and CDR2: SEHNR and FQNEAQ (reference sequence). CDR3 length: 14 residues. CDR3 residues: CASSQYRAGYEQYF. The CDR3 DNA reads TGTGCCAGCAGCCAGTACAGGGCCGGCTACGAGCAGTACTTC.

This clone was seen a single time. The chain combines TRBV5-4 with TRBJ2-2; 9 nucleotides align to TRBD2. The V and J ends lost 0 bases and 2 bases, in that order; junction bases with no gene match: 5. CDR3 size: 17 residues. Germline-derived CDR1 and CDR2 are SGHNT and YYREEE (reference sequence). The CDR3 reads CASSLALSGGNTGELFF. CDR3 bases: TGTGCCAGCAGCTTGGCCCTTAGCGGGGGCAACACCGGGGAGCTGTTTTTT.

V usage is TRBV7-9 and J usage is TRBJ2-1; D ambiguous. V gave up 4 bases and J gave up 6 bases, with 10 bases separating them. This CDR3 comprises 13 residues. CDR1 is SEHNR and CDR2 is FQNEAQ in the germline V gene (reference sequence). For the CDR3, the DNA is TGTGCCAGCAGCTCCATTACTTTCAATGAGCAGTTCTTC. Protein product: CASSSITFNEQFF. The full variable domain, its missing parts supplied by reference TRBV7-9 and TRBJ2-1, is DTGVSQNPRHKITKRGQNVTFRCDPISEHNRLYWYRQTLGQGPEFLTYFQNEAQLEKSRLLSDRFSAERPKGSFSTLEIQRTEQGDSAMYLCASSSITFNEQFFGPGTRLTVL.

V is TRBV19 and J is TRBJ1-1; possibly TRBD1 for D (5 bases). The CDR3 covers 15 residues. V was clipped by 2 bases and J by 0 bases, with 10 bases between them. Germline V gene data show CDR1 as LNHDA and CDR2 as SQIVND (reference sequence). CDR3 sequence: CASSIQGGLNTEAFF. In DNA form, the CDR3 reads TGTGCCAGTAGTATACAGGGAGGGCTGAACACTGAAGCTTTCTTT.

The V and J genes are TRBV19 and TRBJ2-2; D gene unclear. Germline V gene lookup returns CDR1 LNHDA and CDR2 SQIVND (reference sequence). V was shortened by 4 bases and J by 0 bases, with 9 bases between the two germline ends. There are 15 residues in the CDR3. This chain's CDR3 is CASSRASTNTGELFF. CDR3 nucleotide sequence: TGTGCCAGTAGTAGGGCATCTACGAACACCGGGGAGCTGTTTTTT.

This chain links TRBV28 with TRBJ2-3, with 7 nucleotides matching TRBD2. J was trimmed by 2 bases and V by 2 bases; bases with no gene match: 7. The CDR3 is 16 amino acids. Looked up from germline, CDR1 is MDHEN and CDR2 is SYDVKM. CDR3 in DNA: TGTGCCAGCAGTTTACTCGCGGGAGATCCCACAGATACGCAGTATTTT. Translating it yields CASSLLAGDPTDTQYF.

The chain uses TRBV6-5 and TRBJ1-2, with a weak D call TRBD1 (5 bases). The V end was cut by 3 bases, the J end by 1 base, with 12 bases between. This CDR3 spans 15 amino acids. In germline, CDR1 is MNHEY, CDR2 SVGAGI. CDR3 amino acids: CASSYSGPINYGYTF. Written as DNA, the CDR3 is TGTGCCAGCAGTTATTCAGGGCCGATTAACTATGGCTACACCTTC.

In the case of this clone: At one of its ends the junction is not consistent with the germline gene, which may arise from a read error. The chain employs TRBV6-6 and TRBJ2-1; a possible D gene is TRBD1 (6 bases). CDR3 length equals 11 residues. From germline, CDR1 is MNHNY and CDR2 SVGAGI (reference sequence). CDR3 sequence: CASSYRDTGIF. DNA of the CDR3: TGTGCCAGCAGCTATCGGGACACCGGGATCTTC.

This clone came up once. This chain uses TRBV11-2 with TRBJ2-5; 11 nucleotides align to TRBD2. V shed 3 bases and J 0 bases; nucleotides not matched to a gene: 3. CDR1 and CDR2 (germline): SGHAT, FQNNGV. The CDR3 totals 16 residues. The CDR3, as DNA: TGTGCCAGCAGCTTTCCGGGACTAGCGGACCAAGAGACCCAGTACTTC. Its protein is CASSFPGLADQETQYF.

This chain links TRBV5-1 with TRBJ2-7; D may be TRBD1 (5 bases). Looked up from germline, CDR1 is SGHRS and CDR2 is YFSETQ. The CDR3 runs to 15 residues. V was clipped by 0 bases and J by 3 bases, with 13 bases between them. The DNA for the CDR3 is TGCGCCAGCAGCTTGGGGTTGGCAGGACACTACGAGCAGTACTTC. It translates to CASSLGLAGHYEQYF.

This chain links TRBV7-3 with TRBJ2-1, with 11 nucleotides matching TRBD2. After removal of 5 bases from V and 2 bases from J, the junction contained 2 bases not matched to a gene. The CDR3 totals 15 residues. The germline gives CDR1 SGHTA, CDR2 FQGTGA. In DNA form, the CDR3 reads TGTGCCAGCAGCATAGCGGGAGGGACCTACAATGAGCAGTTCTTC. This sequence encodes CASSIAGGTYNEQFF.

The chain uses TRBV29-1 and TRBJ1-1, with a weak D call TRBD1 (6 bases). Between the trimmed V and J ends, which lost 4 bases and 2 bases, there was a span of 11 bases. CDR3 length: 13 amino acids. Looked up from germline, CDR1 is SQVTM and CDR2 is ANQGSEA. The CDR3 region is CSVGQVKNTEAFF. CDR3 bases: TGCAGCGTTGGACAGGTGAAAAACACTGAAGCTTTCTTT.

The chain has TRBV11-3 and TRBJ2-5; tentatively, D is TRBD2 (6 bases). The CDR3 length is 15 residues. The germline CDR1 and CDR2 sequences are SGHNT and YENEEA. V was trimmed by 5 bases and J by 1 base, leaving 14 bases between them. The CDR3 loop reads CASSVQAGPQETQYF. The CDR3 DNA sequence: TGTGCCAGCAGCGTCCAGGCGGGGCCCCAAGAGACCCAGTACTTC.

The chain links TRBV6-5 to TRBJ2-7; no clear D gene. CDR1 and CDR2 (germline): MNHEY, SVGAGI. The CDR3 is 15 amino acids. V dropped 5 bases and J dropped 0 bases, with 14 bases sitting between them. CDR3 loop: CASSPALYSSYEQYF. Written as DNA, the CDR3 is TGTGCCAGCAGTCCTGCTCTGTACAGCTCCTACGAGCAGTACTTC.

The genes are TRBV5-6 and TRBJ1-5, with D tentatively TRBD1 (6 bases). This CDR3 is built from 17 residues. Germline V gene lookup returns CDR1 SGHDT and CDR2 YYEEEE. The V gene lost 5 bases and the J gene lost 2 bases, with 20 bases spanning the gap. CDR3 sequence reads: CASSSTHRVSGNQPQHF. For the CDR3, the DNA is TGTGCCAGCAGTAGTACCCACAGGGTATCAGGCAATCAGCCCCAGCATTTT.

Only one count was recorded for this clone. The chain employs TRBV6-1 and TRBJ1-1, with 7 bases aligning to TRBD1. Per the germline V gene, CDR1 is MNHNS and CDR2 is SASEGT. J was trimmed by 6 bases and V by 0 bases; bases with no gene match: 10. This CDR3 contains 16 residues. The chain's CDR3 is CASSEALDRWSAEAFF. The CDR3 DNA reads TGTGCCAGCAGTGAAGCGCTGGACAGGTGGAGCGCTGAAGCTTTCTTT.